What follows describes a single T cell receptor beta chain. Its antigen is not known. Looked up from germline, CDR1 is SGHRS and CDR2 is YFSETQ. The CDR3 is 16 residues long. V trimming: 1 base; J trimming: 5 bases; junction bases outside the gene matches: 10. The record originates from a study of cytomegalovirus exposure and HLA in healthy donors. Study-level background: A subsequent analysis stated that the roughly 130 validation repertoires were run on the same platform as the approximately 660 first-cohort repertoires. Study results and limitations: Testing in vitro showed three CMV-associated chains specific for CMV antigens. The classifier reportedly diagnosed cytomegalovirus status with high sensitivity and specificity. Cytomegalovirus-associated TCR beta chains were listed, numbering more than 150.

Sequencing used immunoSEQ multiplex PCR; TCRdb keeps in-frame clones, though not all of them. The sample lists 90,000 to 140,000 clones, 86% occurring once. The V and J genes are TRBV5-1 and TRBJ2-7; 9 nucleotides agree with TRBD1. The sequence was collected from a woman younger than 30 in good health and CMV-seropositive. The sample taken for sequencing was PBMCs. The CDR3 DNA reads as TGCGCCAGCAGCTTGCCCACCGGGACAGGGAGGGACGAGCAGTACTTC. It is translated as CASSLPTGTGRDEQYF.